This T cell receptor beta chain was obtained from a study of CD8+CD57+ T cells in acquired aplastic anemia. Study findings and constraints: Patients and controls were not found to differ significantly in CD8+ Simpson's diversity.

Germline values: CDR1 SGHTA, CDR2 FQGTGA. This CDR3 has 14 residues. It was patients with CD8+CD57+ cell expansion by flow cytometry who were chosen for sequencing. This clonotype showed up just once. Its target is unknown. Investigators profiled TCR beta VDJ and CDR3 from genomic DNA template. MiXCR, applied by TCRdb to the reads, yields one record per CDR3 protein. The repertoire holds approximately 180,000 distinct CDR3 sequences, roughly 60% seen once, with roughly 46% in the top ten. The genes are TRBV7-3 and TRBJ2-3; D call uncertain. With the DNA end fitting TRBJ2-5 better, the J assignment may be wrong. Sample: sorted CD4+, CD8+, or CD8+CD57+ T cells (not recorded which) from PBMCs. The receptor was derived from a human donor with aplastic anemia. CDR3 DNA: TGTGCCAGCAGCGCCCTAGGCCCCGGAGAGACCCAGTACTTC. Amino acids: CASSALGPGETQYF.